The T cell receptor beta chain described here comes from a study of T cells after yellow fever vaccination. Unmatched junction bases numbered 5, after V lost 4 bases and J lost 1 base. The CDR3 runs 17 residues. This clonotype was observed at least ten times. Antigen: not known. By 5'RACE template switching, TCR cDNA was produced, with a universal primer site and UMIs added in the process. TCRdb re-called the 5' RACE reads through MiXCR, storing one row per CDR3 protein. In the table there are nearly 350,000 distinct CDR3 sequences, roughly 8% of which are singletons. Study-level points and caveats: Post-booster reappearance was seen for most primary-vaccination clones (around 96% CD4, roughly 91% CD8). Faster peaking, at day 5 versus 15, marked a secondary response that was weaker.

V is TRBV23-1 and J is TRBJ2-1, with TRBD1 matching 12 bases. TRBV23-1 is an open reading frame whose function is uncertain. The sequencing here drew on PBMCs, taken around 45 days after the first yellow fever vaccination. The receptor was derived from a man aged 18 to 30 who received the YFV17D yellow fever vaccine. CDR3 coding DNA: TGCGCCAGCAGTCCCCCGGGACAGGGGGCTTCCTACAATGAGCAGTTCTTC. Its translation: CASSPPGQGASYNEQFF.